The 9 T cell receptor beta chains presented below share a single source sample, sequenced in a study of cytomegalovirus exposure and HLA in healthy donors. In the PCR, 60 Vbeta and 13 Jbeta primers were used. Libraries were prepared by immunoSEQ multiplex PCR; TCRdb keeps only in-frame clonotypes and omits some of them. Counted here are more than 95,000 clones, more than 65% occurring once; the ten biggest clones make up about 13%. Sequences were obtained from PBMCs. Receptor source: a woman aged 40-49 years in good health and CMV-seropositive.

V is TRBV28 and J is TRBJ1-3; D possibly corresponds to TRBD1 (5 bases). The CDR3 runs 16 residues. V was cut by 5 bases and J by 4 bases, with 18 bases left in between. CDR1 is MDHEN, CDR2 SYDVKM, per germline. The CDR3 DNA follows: TGTGCCAGCAGTCCCTCCGGGCTCCAGGGAGGAAACACCATATATTTT. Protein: CASSPSGLQGGNTIYF. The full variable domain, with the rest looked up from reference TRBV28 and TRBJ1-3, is DVKVTQSSRYLVKRTGEKVFLECVQDMDHENMFWYRQDPGLGLRLIYFSYDVKMKEKGDIPEGYSVSREKKERFSLILESASTNQTSMYLCASSPSGLQGGNTIYFGEGSWLTVV.

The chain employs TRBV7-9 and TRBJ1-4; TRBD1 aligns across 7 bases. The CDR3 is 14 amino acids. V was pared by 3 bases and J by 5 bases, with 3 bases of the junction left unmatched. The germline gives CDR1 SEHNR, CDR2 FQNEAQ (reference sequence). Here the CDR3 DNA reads TGTGCCAGCAGCTTGCGACAGGGAAATGAAAAACTGTTTTTT. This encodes CASSLRQGNEKLFF. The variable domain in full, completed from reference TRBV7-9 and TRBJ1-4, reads DTGVSQNPRHKITKRGQNVTFRCDPISEHNRLYWYRQTLGQGPEFLTYFQNEAQLEKSRLLSDRFSAERPKGSFSTLEIQRTEQGDSAMYLCASSLRQGNEKLFFGSGTQLSVL.

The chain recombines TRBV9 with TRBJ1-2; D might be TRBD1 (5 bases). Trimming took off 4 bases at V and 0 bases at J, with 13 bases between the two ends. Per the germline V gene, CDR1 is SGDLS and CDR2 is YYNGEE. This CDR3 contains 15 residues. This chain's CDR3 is CASSPGGVANYGYTF. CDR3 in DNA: TGTGCCAGCAGCCCCGGAGGGGTAGCTAACTATGGCTACACCTTC.

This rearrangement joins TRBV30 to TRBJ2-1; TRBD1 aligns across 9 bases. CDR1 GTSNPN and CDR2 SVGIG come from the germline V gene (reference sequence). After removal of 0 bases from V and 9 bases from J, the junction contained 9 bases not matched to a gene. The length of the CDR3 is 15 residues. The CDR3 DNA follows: TGTGCCTGGAGTGTACCGGGACAGGGTCGTGGTGAGCAGTTCTTC. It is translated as CAWSVPGQGRGEQFF.

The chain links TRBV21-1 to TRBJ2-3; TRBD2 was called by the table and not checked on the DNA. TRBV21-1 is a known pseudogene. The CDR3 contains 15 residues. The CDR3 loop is CASSGRLVSTDTQYF. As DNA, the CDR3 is TGTGCCAGCAGCGGACGACTAGTAAGCACAGATACGCAGTATTTT.

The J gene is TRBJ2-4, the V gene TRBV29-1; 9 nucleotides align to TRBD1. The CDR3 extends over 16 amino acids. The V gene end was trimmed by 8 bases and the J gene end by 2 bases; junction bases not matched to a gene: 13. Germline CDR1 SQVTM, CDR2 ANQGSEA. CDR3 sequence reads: CSPDRGGSLPKNIQYF. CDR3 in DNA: TGCAGCCCGGACAGGGGAGGAAGCTTGCCCAAAAACATTCAGTACTTC.

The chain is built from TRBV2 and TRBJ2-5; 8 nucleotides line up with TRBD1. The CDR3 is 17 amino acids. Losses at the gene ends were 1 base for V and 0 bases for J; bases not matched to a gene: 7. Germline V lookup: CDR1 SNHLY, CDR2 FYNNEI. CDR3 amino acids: CASSEETDRDNQETQYF. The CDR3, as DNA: TGTGCCAGCAGTGAAGAGACGGACAGGGACAACCAAGAGACCCAGTACTTC.

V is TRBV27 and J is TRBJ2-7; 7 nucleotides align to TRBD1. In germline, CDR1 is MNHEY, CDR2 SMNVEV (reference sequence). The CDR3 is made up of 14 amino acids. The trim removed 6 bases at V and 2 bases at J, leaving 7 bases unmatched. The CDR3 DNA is TGTGCCAGCAGGGATACAGGGGCAACCTACGAGCAGTACTTC. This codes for CASRDTGATYEQYF.

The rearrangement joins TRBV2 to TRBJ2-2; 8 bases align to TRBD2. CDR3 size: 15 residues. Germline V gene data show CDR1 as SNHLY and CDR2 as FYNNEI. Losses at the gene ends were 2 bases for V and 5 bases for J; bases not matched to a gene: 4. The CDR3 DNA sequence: TGTGCCAGCAGTGAAATCGGGAGGGGAACCGGGGAGCTGTTTTTT. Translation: CASSEIGRGTGELFF.